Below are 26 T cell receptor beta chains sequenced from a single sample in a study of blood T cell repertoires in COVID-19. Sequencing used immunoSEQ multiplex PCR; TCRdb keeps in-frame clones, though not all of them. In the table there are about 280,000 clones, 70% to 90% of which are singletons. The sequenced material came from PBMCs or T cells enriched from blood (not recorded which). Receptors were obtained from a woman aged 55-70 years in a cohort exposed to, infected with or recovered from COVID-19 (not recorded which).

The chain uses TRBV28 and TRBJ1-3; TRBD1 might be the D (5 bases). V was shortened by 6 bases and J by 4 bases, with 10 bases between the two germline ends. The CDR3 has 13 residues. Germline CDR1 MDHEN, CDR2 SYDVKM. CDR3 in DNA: TGTGCCAGCAGGCTGGGGCCGGGAAACACCATATATTTT. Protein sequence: CASRLGPGNTIYF.

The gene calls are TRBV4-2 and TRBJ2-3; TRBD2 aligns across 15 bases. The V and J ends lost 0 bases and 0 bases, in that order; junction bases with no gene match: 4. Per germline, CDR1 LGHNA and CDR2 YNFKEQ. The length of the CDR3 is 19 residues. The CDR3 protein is CASSQDRGTSGGSTDTQYF. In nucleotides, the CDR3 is TGTGCCAGCAGCCAAGATAGGGGGACTAGCGGGGGGAGCACAGATACGCAGTATTTT.

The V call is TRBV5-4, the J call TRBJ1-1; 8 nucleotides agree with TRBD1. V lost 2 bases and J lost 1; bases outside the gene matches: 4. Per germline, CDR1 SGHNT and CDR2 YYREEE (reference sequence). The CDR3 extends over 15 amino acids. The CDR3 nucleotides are TGTGCCAGCAGCTTAGGGGGGACAGGGAACACTGAAGCTTTCTTT. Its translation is CASSLGGTGNTEAFF.

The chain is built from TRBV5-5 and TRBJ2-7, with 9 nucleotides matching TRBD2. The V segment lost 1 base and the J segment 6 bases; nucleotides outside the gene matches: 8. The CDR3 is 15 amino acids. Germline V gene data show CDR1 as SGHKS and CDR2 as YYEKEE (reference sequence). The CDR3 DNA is TGTGCCAGCAGCTTGTTTCTAGCGGGGTCGAGCGAGCAGTACTTC. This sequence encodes CASSLFLAGSSEQYF.

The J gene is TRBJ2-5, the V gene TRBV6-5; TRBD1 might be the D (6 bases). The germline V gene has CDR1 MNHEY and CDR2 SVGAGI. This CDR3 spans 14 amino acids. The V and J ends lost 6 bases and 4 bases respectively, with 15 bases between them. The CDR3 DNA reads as TGTGCCAGCAGCCGAAAATTAGGGGGAGAGACCCAGTACTTC. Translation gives CASSRKLGGETQYF.

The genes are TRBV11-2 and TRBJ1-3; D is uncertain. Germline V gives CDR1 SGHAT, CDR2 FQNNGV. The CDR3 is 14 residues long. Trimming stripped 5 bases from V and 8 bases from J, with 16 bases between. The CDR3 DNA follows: TGTGCCAGCAGCGTGGCCGGGAGTTTCGACACCATATATTTT. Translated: CASSVAGSFDTIYF.

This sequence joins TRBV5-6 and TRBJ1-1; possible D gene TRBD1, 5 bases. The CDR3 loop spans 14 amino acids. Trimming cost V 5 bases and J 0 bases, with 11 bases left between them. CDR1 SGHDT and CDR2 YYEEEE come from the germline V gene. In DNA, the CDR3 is TGTGCCAGCAGTTTTGGGGCCGTGAACACTGAAGCTTTCTTT. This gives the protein CASSFGAVNTEAFF.

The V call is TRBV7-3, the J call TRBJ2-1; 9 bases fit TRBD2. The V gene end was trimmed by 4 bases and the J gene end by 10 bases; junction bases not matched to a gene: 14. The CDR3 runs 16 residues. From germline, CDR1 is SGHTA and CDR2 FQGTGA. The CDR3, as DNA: TGTGCCAGCAGCTCCAGCGTCCCGGGACTAGCCTTCGAGCAGTTCTTC. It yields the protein CASSSSVPGLAFEQFF. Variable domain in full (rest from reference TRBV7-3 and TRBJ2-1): GAGVSQTPSNKVTEKGKYVELRCDPISGHTALYWYRQSLGQGPEFLIYFQGTGAADDSGLPNDRFFAVRPEGSVSTLKIQRTERGDSAVYLCASSSSVPGLAFEQFFGPGTRLTVL.

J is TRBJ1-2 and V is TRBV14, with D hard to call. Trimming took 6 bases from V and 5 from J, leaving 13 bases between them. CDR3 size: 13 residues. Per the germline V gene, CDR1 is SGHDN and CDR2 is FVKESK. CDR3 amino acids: CASSPYQRYGYTF. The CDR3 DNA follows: TGTGCCAGCAGTCCCTATCAACGGTATGGCTACACCTTC.

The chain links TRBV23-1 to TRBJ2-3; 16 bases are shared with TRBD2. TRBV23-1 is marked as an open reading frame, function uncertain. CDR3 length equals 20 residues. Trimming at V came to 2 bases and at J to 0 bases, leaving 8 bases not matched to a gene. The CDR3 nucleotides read TGCGCCAGCAGTCAACCGAGAGGGACTAGCGGGAGGGGGAGCACAGATACGCAGTATTTT. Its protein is CASSQPRGTSGRGSTDTQYF.

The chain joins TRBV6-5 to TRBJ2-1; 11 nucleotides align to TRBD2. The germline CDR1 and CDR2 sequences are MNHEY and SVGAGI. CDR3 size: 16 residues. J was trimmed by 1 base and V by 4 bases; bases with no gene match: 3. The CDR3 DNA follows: TGTGCCAGCAGTTTGTCTAGCGGGAGGTCCTACAATGAGCAGTTCTTC. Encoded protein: CASSLSSGRSYNEQFF.

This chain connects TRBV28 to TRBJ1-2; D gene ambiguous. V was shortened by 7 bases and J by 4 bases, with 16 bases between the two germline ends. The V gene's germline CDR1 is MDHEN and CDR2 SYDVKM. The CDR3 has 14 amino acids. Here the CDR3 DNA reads TGTGCCAGCACCTTGGACGGCGGGCCCTATGGCTACACCTTC. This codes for CASTLDGGPYGYTF.

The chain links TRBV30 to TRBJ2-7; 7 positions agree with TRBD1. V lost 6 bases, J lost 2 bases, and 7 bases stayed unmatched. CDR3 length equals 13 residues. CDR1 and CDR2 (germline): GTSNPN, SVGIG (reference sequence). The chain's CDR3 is CACGRQGPYEQYF. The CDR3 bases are TGTGCCTGCGGAAGACAGGGCCCCTACGAGCAGTACTTC.

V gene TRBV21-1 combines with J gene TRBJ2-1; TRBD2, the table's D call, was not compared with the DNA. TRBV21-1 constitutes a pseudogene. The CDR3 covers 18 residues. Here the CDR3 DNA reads TGTGCCAGCAGCAAAGCTAGGGGGACTAGCGGGGGCTACAATGAGCAGTTCTTC. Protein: CASSKARGTSGGYNEQFF.

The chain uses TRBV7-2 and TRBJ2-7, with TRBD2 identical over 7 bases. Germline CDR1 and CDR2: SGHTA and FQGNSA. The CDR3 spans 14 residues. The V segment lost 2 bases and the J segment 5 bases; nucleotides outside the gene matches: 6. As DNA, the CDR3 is TGTGCCAGCAGCTTAATGCGGGAGAATCACGAGCAGTACTTC. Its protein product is CASSLMRENHEQYF.

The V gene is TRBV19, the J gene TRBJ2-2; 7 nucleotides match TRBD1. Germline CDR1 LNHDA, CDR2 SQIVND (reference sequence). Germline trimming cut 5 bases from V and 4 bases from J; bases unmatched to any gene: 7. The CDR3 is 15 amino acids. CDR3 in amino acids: CASSALTGTTGELFF. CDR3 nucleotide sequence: TGTGCCAGTAGTGCACTGACAGGGACCACCGGGGAGCTGTTTTTT.

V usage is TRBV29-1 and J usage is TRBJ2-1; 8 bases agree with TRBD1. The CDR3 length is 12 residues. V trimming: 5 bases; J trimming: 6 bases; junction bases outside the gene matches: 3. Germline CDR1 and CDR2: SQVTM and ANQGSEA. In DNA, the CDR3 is TGCAGCGTTTCGACAGGGGTCAATGAGCAGTTCTTC. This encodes CSVSTGVNEQFF.

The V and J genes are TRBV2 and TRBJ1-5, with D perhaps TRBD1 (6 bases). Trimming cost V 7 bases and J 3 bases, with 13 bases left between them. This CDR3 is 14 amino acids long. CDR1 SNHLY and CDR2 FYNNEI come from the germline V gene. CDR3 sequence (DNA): TGTGCCAGCAACATACAGGGAATCAATCAGCCCCAGCATTTT. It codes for CASNIQGINQPQHF.

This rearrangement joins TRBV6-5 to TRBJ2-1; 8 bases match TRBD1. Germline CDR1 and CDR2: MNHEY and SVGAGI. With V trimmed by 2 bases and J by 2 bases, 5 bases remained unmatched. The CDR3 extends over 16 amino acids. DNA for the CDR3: TGTGCCAGCAGTTACGACAGGGGAGTCGCCTACAATGAGCAGTTCTTC. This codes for CASSYDRGVAYNEQFF.

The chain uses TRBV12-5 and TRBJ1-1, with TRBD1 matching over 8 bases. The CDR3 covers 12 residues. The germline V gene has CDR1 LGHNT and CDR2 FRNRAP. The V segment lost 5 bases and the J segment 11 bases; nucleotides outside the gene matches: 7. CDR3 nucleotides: TGTGCTAGTGGTCCATGGACAGGGCGGGCTTTCTTT. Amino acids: CASGPWTGRAFF.

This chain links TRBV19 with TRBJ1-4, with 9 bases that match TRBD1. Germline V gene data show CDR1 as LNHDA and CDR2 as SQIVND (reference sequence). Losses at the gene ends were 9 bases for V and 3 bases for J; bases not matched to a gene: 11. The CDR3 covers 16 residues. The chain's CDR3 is CASRGDRVRSNEKLFF. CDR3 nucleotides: TGTGCCAGCAGAGGGGACAGGGTTAGATCTAATGAAAAACTGTTTTTT.

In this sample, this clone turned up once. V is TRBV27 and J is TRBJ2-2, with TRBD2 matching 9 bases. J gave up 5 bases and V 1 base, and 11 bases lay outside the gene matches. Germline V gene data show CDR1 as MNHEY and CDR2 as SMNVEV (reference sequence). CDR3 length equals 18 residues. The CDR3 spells CASSLLGVAGAGTGELFF. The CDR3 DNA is TGTGCCAGCAGTTTATTAGGGGTAGCGGGAGCAGGGACCGGGGAGCTGTTTTTT.

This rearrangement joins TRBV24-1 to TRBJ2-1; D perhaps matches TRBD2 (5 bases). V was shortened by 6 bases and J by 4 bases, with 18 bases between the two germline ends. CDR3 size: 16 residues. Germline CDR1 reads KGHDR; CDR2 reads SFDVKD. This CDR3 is CATSSLEGLGYNEQFF. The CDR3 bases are TGTGCCACCAGTTCACTTGAGGGATTAGGGTACAATGAGCAGTTCTTC.

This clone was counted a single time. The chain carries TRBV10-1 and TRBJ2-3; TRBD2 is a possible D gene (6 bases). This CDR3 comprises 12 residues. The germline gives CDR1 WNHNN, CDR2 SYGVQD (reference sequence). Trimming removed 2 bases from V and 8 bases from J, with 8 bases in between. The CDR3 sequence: CASSEQEGTQYF. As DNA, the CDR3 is TGCGCCAGCAGTGAGCAGGAGGGTACGCAGTATTTT.

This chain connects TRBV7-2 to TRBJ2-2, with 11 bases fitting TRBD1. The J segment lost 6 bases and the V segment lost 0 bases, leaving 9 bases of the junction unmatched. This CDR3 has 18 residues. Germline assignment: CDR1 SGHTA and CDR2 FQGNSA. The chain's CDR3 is CASSLALSRTGGSGELFF. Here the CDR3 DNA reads TGTGCCAGCAGCTTAGCATTGTCAAGGACAGGGGGCTCCGGGGAGCTGTTTTTT.

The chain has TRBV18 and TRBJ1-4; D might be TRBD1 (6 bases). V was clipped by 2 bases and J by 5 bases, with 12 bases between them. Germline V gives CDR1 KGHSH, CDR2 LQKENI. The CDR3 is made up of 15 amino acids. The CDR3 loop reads CASSPSGQQNEKLFF. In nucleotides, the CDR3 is TGTGCCAGCTCACCATCCGGACAGCAAAATGAAAAACTGTTTTTT.